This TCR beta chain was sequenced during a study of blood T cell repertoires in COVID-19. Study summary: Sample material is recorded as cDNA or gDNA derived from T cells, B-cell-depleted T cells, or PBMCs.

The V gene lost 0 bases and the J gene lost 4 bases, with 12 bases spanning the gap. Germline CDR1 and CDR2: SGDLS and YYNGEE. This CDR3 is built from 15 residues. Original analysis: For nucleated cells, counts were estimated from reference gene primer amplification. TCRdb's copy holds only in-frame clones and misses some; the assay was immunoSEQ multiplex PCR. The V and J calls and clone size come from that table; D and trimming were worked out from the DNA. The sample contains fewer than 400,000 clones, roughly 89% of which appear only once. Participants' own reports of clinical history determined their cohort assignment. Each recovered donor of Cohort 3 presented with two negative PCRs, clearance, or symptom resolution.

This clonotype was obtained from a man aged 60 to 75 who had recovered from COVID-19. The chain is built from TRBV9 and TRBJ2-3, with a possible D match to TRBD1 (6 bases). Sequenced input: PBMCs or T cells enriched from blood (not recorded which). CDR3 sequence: CASSVESGAPDTQYF. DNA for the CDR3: TGTGCCAGCAGCGTAGAGTCAGGGGCCCCAGATACGCAGTATTTT.